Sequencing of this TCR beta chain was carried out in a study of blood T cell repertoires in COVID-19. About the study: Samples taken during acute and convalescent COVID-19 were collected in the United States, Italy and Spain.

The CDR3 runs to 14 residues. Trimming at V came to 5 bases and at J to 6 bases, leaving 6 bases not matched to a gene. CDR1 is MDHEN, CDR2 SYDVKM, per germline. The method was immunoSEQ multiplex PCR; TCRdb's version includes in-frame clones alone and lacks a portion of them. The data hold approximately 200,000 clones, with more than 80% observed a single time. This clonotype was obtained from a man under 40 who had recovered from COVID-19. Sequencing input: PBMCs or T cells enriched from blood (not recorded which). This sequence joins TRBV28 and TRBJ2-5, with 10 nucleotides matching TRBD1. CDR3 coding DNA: TGTGCCAGCAGTGTGGGACAGGGGTTACAGACCCAGTACTTC. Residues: CASSVGQGLQTQYF.